A selection of T cell receptor beta chains follows, all from one sample in a study of early T cells in non-severe SARS-CoV-2 infection. TCRdb re-derived calls from the 5' RACE reads in MiXCR, one entry per CDR3 protein. The table lists tens of thousands of distinct CDR3 sequences, approximately 11% of them singletons. This material consisted of whole blood, taken at baseline. The receptors come from an adult who was a healthcare worker with PCR-confirmed SARS-CoV-2 infection or an uninfected control (not recorded which). Both conserved end residues are part of each CDR3. A D gene is named only where the DNA matches it firmly. Clone size is stated in some rows and not others, as once, few, many or a class when expanded.

few	TRBV2	TRBJ1-2	TRBD1	TGTGCCAGCAGTGAAGGTTCCAGGGGGGACACAGGCTACACCTTC	CASSEGSRGDTGYTF
few	TRBV28	TRBJ2-7	.	TGTGCCAGCAGCCAGCAGGGGCCCTACGAGCAGTACTTC	CASSQQGPYEQYF
many	TRBV20-1	TRBJ1-5	TRBD1	TGCAGTGCTAGAGCGGACAGGGGGCAAAGGGCGGTTCAGCCCCAGCATTTT	CSARADRGQRAVQPQHF
.	TRBV29-1	TRBJ2-5	.	TGCAGCGTTGCCTTAGACAGTCATCAAGAGACCCAGTACTTC	CSVALDSHQETQYF
.	TRBV6-2/TRBV6-3	TRBJ2-1	.	TGTGCCATCACGTCGTCTAGGGGGGGCAATGAGCAGTTCTTC	CAITSSRGGNEQFF
.	TRBV29-1	TRBJ2-1	TRBD1	TGCAGCGTTGGTATAGGGGGCAGGAATGAGCAGTTCTTC	CSVGIGGRNEQFF
few	TRBV28	TRBJ2-7	.	TGTGCCAGCAGTCCCCAGTACTTC	CASSPQYF
.	TRBV11-1	TRBJ2-1	.	TGTGCCAGCAGCTTACTCCGGGCGGGGAGCTCCTACAATGAGCAGTTCTTC	CASSLLRAGSSYNEQFF
.	TRBV21-1	TRBJ1-4	.	TGTGCCAGCAATCCTCATAAAAACCATGCAACTAATGAAAAACTGTTTTTT	CASNPHKNHATNEKLFF
.	TRBV6-1	TRBJ1-2	TRBD1	TGTGCCAGCAGAGGGACAGGGGTATCCGGCTACACCTTC	CASRGTGVSGYTF
few	TRBV29-1	TRBJ2-3	.	TGCAGCGTTGAACAGGGCCTCGGGAGCACAGATACGCAGTATTTT	CSVEQGLGSTDTQYF
few	TRBV12-3/TRBV12-4	TRBJ1-1	TRBD1	TGTGCCAGCAGTTCATTTACAGGGGAGAACACTGAAGCTTTCTTT	CASSSFTGENTEAFF
many	TRBV28	TRBJ2-3	.	TGTGCCAGCAGTCCACTAGGACGGGGTACGCAGTATTTT	CASSPLGRGTQYF
few	TRBV5-4	TRBJ2-7	.	TGTGCCAGCAGCTTGGATCCTCTCCTTGGCTACGAGCAGTACTTC	CASSLDPLLGYEQYF
.	TRBV12-3/TRBV12-4	TRBJ2-3	.	TGTGCCAGCAAGTTTGCGAGAACAGATACGCAGTATTTT	CASKFARTDTQYF
many	TRBV3-2	TRBJ2-1	.	TGTGCCAGCAGCCACCAAGGGGGGACCTACGAGAACAATGAGCAGTTCTTC	CASSHQGGTYENNEQFF
.	TRBV7-6	TRBJ2-7	.	TGTGCCACTACGGGACAAAACTCCTACGAGCAGTACTTC	CATTGQNSYEQYF
many	TRBV9	TRBJ1-2	.	TGTGCCAGCAGCCAACTGATGGGGGGACATACGACTGGCTACACCTTC	CASSQLMGGHTTGYTF
many	TRBV19	TRBJ1-5	TRBD1	TGTGCCAGTAGGGACAGGGGCAATCAGCCCCAGCATTTT	CASRDRGNQPQHF
few	TRBV5-5	TRBJ2-2	.	TGTGCCAGCAGCTGGGACCGGGCCGCCGGGGAGCTGTTTTTT	CASSWDRAAGELFF
.	TRBV2	TRBJ1-1	.	TGTGCCAGCAGGGCGGGACGAATGAACACTGAAGCTTTCTTT	CASRAGRMNTEAFF
.	TRBV3-1	TRBJ1-1	.	TGTGCCAGCAGCCAAGGCGTGTTGAACACTGAAGCTTTCTTT	CASSQGVLNTEAFF
.	TRBV4-3	TRBJ2-1	.	TGCGCCAGCAGCCAAGATCGGTTGTCCAATGAGCAGTTCTTC	CASSQDRLSNEQFF
few	TRBV6-2/TRBV6-3	TRBJ2-1	.	TGTGCCAGCAGCCTAAGCGAGCCCTACAATGAGCAGTTCTTC	CASSLSEPYNEQFF
many	TRBV5-1	TRBJ2-5	TRBD1	TGCGCCAGCAGCTGGGACAGGCCAGAGACCCAGTACTTC	CASSWDRPETQYF
many	TRBV7-2	TRBJ2-1	.	TGTGCCAGCAGCTTGGGCTGGGCCTACAATGAGCAGTTCTTC	CASSLGWAYNEQFF
many	TRBV6-1	TRBJ1-1	.	TGTGCCAGCAGTGTAGTGTGGGCTTTCTTT	CASSVVWAFF
many	TRBV20-1	TRBJ2-7	TRBD2	TGCAGTGCTAGAGCTCCACCCCGCACTAGCGGCTCCTACGAGCAGTACTTC	CSARAPPRTSGSYEQYF
.	TRBV7-6	TRBJ2-5	.	TGTGCCAGCAGCTCAAAGGGGGTCCACACAGAGACCCAGTACTTC	CASSSKGVHTETQYF
.	TRBV29-1	TRBJ2-5	TRBD1	TGCAGCGGAGACAGGGGAGAGACCCAGTACTTC	CSGDRGETQYF
few	TRBV7-2	TRBJ1-1	.	TGTGCCAGCAGCTTATTACCGAACACTGAAGCTTTCTTT	CASSLLPNTEAFF
few	TRBV13	TRBJ1-2	.	TGTGCCAGCAGCACTAGACAGTATGGCTACACCTTC	CASSTRQYGYTF
many	TRBV7-2	TRBJ2-3	.	TGTGCCAGCAGCTACTCGAGTGGTCAATCCACAGATACGCAGTATTTT	CASSYSSGQSTDTQYF
.	TRBV6-2/TRBV6-3	TRBJ1-2	.	TGTGCCAGCAGTTACCGCAACAGCCGGATGAACTATGGCTACACCTTC	CASSYRNSRMNYGYTF
.	TRBV12-5	TRBJ1-6	TRBD1	TGTGCTAGTGGCCAGGGGGAGTCCTATAATTCACCCCTCCACTTT	CASGQGESYNSPLHF
few	TRBV5-1	TRBJ2-5	TRBD2	TGCGCCAGCAGCGGGGGACTAGCGGGAGAAGAGACCCAGTACTTC	CASSGGLAGEETQYF
few	TRBV12-3/TRBV12-4	TRBJ1-1	.	TGTGCCAGCAGTTTTGAGGGGGGCTGGACTGAAGCTTTCTTT	CASSFEGGWTEAFF
.	TRBV27	TRBJ2-5	.	TGTGCCAGCAGTTTTCAGGGAGCCCAAGAGACCCAGTACTTC	CASSFQGAQETQYF
many	TRBV6-2/TRBV6-3	TRBJ1-6	.	TGTGCCAGCACTACAGGGATGAGCTCCTATAATTCACCCCTCCACTTT	CASTTGMSSYNSPLHF
few	TRBV6-6	TRBJ2-1	TRBD1	TGTGCCAGCAGTTATGGGCAGGGGGTTAGTAATGAGCAGTTCTTC	CASSYGQGVSNEQFF
many	TRBV19	TRBJ2-1	TRBD2	TGTGCCAGTAGTCGGACTAGCGATATAAATGAGCAGTTCTTC	CASSRTSDINEQFF
.	TRBV10-3	TRBJ2-3	.	TGTGCCATCAGTCGGGGAGATACGCAGTATTTT	CAISRGDTQYF
.	TRBV5-4	TRBJ2-1	.	TGTGCCAGCAGCCGCCGGGACGGATCTAATGAGCAGTTCTTC	CASSRRDGSNEQFF
many	TRBV4-3	TRBJ2-1	.	TGCGCCAGCAGCCAGTCAGGGGATTCCTACAATGAGCAGTTCTTC	CASSQSGDSYNEQFF
.	TRBV12-3/TRBV12-4	TRBJ1-1	.	TGTGCCAGCAGTATGAGGACCCTCATAAGGACTTTCTTT	CASSMRTLIRTFF
many	TRBV2	TRBJ1-6	.	TGTGCCAGCAGTGGAGTAGGACCGCATAATTCACCCCTCCACTTT	CASSGVGPHNSPLHF
.	TRBV29-1	TRBJ1-1	.	TGCAGCGTTGGGAGGGCCCGAATGAACACTGAAGCTTTCTTT	CSVGRARMNTEAFF
many	TRBV7-2	TRBJ2-3	.	TGTGCCAGCAGCGGCGGGTTAAGGACAGATACGCAGTATTTT	CASSGGLRTDTQYF
many	TRBV28	TRBJ2-7	.	TGTGCCAGCAGTTTAAACCCCTTGTCCTACGAGCAGTACTTC	CASSLNPLSYEQYF
once	TRBV6-1	TRBJ1-2	.	TGTGCCAGCAGTCTCCAGGAAGGAGATAACTATGGCTACACCTTC	CASSLQEGDNYGYTF
many	TRBV7-3	TRBJ2-1	.	TGTGCCAGCAGCTTAGACAGGCCGAGCTCCTACAATGAGCAGTTCTTC	CASSLDRPSSYNEQFF
few	TRBV7-6	TRBJ2-1	.	TGTGCCAGCAGCTTAGGTGTGACCCGCTTATACAATGAGCAGTTCTTC	CASSLGVTRLYNEQFF
many	TRBV29-1	TRBJ2-3	.	TGCAGCGTTGAGGCTACAAAGCGCACAGATACGCAGTATTTT	CSVEATKRTDTQYF